This T cell receptor (beta chain) was sequenced in a study of regulatory T cells in long-lasting Graves disease. Study-wide points: The study found TRBV28, TRBJ1-2 and TRBJ2-5 favored in persistent disease.

Time point denoted: newly diagnosed GD, antithyroid drugs for less than 3 months. RNA extracted from PBMCs served as the sequencing template. This clonotype was counted between two and nine times. Its antigen remains unknown. Trimming left V 5 bases short and J 2 bases short, with 17 bases between. CDR1 SGHTA and CDR2 FQGNSA come from the germline V gene. The CDR3 is 16 residues long. Building the TCR beta libraries relied on iRepertoire HTBI primers, and CDR3 regions underwent Arm-PCR. TCRdb redid the calling of the multiplex PCR reads with MiXCR, one entry per CDR3 protein. The sample includes 550,000 to 600,000 distinct CDR3 sequences, about 16% of them seen just once. The same specimen was also included in a second study, on T cells in Graves' hyperthyroidism and ophthalmopathy. Per that study: Based on clinical symptoms, serum thyroxine and TRAb, thyroid ultrasound and orbital computed tomography, diagnoses were reached. The HTBI primer set was used in a first-round RT-PCR of the TCR CDR3.

The sequence was obtained from a man younger than 35 with Graves disease. The input for sequencing was peripheral blood mononuclear cells (PBMCs), taken at new diagnosis, from a patient treated with antithyroid drugs. J is TRBJ2-3 and V is TRBV7-2; weak D call: TRBD2 (5 bases). The CDR3 region has the DNA TGTGCCAGCAGCCCAAGAGGGAGCACCTACACAGATACGCAGTATTTT. Its translation is CASSPRGSTYTDTQYF.